The 9 T cell receptor beta chains reported below all come from one sample, sequenced in a study of T cell responses to AZD1222 COVID-19 vaccine. Using immunoSEQ multiplex PCR, the repertoire was profiled, and TCRdb retains in-frame clones only, with some absent. Among 90,000 to 100,000 clones listed, roughly 90% were seen once. The specimen was peripheral blood, collected 28 days after the second AZD1222 dose. The receptors shown here come from an adult who received the AZD1222 COVID-19 vaccine.

The chain links TRBV7-2 to TRBJ2-7; D possibly corresponds to TRBD1 (6 bases). Per the germline V gene, CDR1 is SGHTA and CDR2 is FQGNSA. V was clipped by 2 bases and J by 4 bases, with 21 bases between them. The length of the CDR3 is 17 residues. The CDR3 sequence is CASSLTGYGRITYEQYF. Here the CDR3 DNA reads TGTGCCAGCAGCTTAACAGGGTACGGTCGAATCACTTACGAGCAGTACTTC. Full variable domain (outside the CDR3, taken from reference TRBV7-2 and TRBJ2-7): GAGVSQSPSNKVTEKGKDVELRCDPISGHTALYWYRQSLGQGLEFLIYFQGNSAPDKSGLPSDRFSAERTGGSVSTLTIQRTQQEDSAVYLCASSLTGYGRITYEQYFGPGTRLTVT.

The chain is built from TRBV19 and TRBJ1-4; 7 nucleotides align to TRBD1. Germline V gives CDR1 LNHDA, CDR2 SQIVND (reference sequence). V was pared by 4 bases and J by 4 bases, with 6 bases of the junction left unmatched. The CDR3 contains 15 residues. The CDR3 protein is CASSRTGVGNEKLFF. Written as DNA, the CDR3 is TGTGCCAGTAGTAGAACAGGGGTGGGTAATGAAAAACTGTTTTTT. The full variable domain, rest sourced from reference TRBV19 and TRBJ1-4, is DGGITQSPKYLFRKEGQNVTLSCEQNLNHDAMYWYRQDPGQGLRLIYYSQIVNDFQKGDIAEGYSVSREKKESFPLTVTSAQKNPTAFYLCASSRTGVGNEKLFFGSGTQLSVL.

This sequence joins TRBV6-1 and TRBJ1-2; the match to TRBD1 covers 7 bases. CDR3 size: 14 residues. J gave up 8 bases and V 1 base, and 7 bases lay outside the gene matches. CDR1 is MNHNS and CDR2 is SASEGT in the germline V gene. CDR3 region: CASSEVRRGSGYTF. The CDR3 DNA follows: TGTGCCAGCAGTGAAGTTCGCAGGGGGAGCGGCTACACCTTC.

This chain links TRBV27 with TRBJ1-3; D not certain. Germline-derived CDR1 and CDR2 are MNHEY and SMNVEV (reference sequence). The V gene lost 8 bases and the J gene lost 4 bases, with 12 bases spanning the gap. This CDR3 is 13 amino acids long. CDR3 protein: CASAAQRGNTIYF. As DNA, the CDR3 is TGTGCCAGCGCCGCACAGCGAGGAAACACCATATATTTT.

V is TRBV21-1 and J is TRBJ2-7; TRBD2 was called by the table and not checked on the DNA. TRBV21-1 is noted as a pseudogene. The CDR3 runs 17 residues. The CDR3 region is CASSTNTSGTPSYEQYF. Here the CDR3 DNA reads TGTGCCAGCAGCACTAACACAAGCGGGACCCCCTCCTACGAGCAGTACTTC.

The gene calls are TRBV24-1 and TRBJ2-3; D not certain. Looked up from germline, CDR1 is KGHDR and CDR2 is SFDVKD. The V end lost 4 bases, the J end lost 3 bases, and 13 bases lay between the germline ends. The CDR3 runs 15 residues. The CDR3 DNA is TGTGCCACCAGTGACCACAGACAATCTACAGATACGCAGTATTTT. Amino acids: CATSDHRQSTDTQYF.

This chain joins TRBV4-1 and TRBJ1-2; D is ambiguous. Germline CDR1 is MGHRA and CDR2 is YSYEKL. This CDR3 has 15 residues. V was cut by 3 bases and J by 4 bases, with 15 bases left in between. CDR3 protein: CASSQEETRTYGYTF. The DNA of the CDR3 is TGCGCCAGCAGCCAGGAAGAGACGCGGACCTATGGCTACACCTTC.

A single count supports this clone. V is TRBV4-2 and J is TRBJ2-7; the match to TRBD2 covers 8 bases. Germline CDR1 reads LGHNA; CDR2 reads YNFKEQ. V lost 0 bases, J lost 0 bases, and 7 bases stayed unmatched. This CDR3 region has 17 residues. Here the CDR3 DNA reads TGTGCCAGCAGCCAAGATCCGCAGACTAGCGACTCCTACGAGCAGTACTTC. Amino acid sequence: CASSQDPQTSDSYEQYF.

The chain links TRBV5-1 to TRBJ2-1, with D possibly TRBD2 on 5 matching bases. The CDR3 runs 14 residues. The V end was cut by 0 bases, the J end by 4 bases, with 8 bases between. CDR1 and CDR2 (germline): SGHRS, YFSETQ. CDR3 sequence (DNA): TGCGCCAGCAGCTTGGGAGAGGGATACAATGAGCAGTTCTTC. It encodes CASSLGEGYNEQFF.